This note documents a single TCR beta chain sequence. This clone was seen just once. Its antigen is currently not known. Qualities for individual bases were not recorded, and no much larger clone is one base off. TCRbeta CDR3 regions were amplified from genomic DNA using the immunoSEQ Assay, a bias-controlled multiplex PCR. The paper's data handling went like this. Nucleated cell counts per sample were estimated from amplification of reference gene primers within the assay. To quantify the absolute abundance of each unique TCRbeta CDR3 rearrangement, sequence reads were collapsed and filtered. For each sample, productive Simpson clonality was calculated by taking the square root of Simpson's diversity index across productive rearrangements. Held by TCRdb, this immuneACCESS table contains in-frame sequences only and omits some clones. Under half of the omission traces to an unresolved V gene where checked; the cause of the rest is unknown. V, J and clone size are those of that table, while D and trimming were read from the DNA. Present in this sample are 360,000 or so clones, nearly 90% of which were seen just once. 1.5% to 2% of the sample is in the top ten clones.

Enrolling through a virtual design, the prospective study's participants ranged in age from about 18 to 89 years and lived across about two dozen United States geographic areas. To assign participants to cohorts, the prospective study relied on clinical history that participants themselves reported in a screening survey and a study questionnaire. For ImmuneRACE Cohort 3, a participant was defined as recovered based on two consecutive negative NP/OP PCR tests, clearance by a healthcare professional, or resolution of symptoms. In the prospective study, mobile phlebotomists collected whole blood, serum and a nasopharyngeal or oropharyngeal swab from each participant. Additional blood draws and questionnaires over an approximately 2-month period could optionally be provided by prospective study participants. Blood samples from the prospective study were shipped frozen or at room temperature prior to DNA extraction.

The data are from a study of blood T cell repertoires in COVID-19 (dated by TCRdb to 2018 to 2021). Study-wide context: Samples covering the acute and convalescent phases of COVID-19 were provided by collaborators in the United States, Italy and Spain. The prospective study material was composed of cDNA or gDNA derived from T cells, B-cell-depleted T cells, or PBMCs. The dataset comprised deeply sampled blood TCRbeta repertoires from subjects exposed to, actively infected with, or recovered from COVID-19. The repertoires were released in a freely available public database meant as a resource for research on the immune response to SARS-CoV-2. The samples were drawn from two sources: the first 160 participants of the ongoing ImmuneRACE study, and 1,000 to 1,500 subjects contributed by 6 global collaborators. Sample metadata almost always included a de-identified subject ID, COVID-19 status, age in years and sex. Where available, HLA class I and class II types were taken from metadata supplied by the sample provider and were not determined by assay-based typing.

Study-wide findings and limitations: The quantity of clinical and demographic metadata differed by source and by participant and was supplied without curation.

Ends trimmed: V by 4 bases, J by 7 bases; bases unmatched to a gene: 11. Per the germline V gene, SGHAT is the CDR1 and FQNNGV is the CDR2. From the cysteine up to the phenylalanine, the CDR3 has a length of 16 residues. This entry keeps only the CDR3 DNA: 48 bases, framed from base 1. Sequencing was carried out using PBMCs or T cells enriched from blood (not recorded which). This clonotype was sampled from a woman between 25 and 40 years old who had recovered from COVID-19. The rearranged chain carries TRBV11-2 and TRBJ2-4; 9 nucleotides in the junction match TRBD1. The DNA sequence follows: TGTGCCAGCAGCTCAGTGACAGGGGGGGAGGAGAACATTCAGTACTTC. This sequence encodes CASSSVTGGEENIQYF.